One sample yielded the 4 T cell receptor beta chains listed below, sequenced in a study of blood T cell repertoires in COVID-19. Repertoires were generated with immunoSEQ multiplex PCR, while TCRdb's copy carries only in-frame clones and drops some. Of tens of thousands of clones in the sample, 65% to 90% were seen once. The specimen was peripheral blood. These receptor sequences come from a woman aged 55-75 years with acute or convalescent COVID-19.

The rearrangement joins TRBV6-2 or TRBV6-3 to TRBJ2-7, with TRBD1 matching 8 bases. This CDR3 comprises 16 residues. V dropped 0 bases and J dropped 2; count of bases not matched to a gene: 6. Germline assignment: CDR1 MNHEY and CDR2 SVGEGT. The CDR3 DNA is TGTGCCAGCAGTTACTCGGCAGGGGGCAATCCCTACGAGCAGTACTTC. Amino acids: CASSYSAGGNPYEQYF.

The genes are TRBV30 and TRBJ1-2; possible D gene TRBD1, 5 bases. The germline V gene has CDR1 GTSNPN and CDR2 SVGIG (reference sequence). The CDR3 is 16 residues long. Trimming pared 0 bases from V and 2 bases from J, leaving 16 bases between. As DNA, the CDR3 is TGTGCCTGGAGTGTACTACGGCAGGGAAGAAACTATGGCTACACCTTC. It yields the protein CAWSVLRQGRNYGYTF.

The V and J genes are TRBV3-1 (or the pseudogene TRBV3-2) and TRBJ1-1; D is perhaps TRBD1 (5 bases). Germline V gene data show CDR1 as LGHDT and CDR2 as YNNKEL (reference sequence). This CDR3 is built from 16 residues. The V gene lost 4 bases and the J gene lost 1 base, with 16 bases spanning the gap. CDR3 in DNA: TGTGCCAGCAGCCCTTCCGAGTATGGGGCGAACACTGAAGCTTTCTTT. Amino acids: CASSPSEYGANTEAFF.

The V gene is TRBV7-9, the J gene TRBJ1-2; D gene uncertain. Trimming removed 6 bases from V and 8 bases from J, with 10 bases in between. This CDR3 is built from 11 residues. Germline CDR1 is SEHNR and CDR2 is FQNEAQ (reference sequence). DNA for the CDR3: TGTGCCAGCAGTTACAACGTGGGCTACACCTTC. Translated, it gives CASSYNVGYTF.